This T cell receptor beta chain was sequenced in a study of blood T cell repertoires in COVID-19. The ends were cut back, 1 base at V and 8 bases at J, with 17 bases in the middle. The length of the CDR3 is 16 residues. The germline CDR1 and CDR2 sequences are LGHDT and YNNKEL (reference sequence). Within 2 weeks of study entry, exposed participants had contacted a PCR-confirmed or clinician-diagnosed COVID-19 case. Repertoires were generated with immunoSEQ multiplex PCR, while TCRdb's copy carries only in-frame clones and drops some. There are about 200,000 clones in the sample; 83% occur only once, and roughly 5% lies in the top ten.

This receptor was taken from a woman aged 50 to 60 who had been exposed to COVID-19. Specimen: PBMCs or T cells enriched from blood (not recorded which). The J gene is TRBJ1-4, the V gene TRBV3-1 (or the pseudogene TRBV3-2), with a possible D match to TRBD1 (5 bases). In DNA, the CDR3 is TGTGCCAGCAGCCAAGCAGCTTCGGGGGGAGGAGAAAAACTGTTTTTT. The encoded protein is CASSQAASGGGEKLFF.